The 32 T cell receptor beta chains below were found in one sample sequenced in a study of blood T cells in healthy people across ages (dated by TCRdb to 2014 to 2015). Library construction relied on 5' RACE. Instrument on record: Illumina HiSeq 2500. The second PCR ran for about 6 to 11 cycles and used a J-beta primer mix along with a sample-barcoded 5' primer. TCRdb applied fastp at Q25 and MiXCR to the public reads, then kept only in-frame beta chains. Each record represents a unique CDR3 protein, reported with the most common genes and DNA among its rows. A total of a few hundred thousand distinct CDR3 sequences appear in this sample, around a quarter of them only once. The ten top clones hold over 3.5% of the sample. These data were likewise used in another study, on T cells of mothers and their children.

Sequenced material: blood. The receptors here all came from a boy aged 2 to 10 in good health.

This clonotype was picked up a small number of times. The chain is built from TRBV3-1 and TRBJ2-3; TRBD2 might be the D (6 bases). V gave up 4 bases and J gave up 4 bases, with 15 bases separating them. This CDR3 has 15 residues. The germline V gene has CDR1 LGHDT and CDR2 YNNKEL (reference sequence). CDR3 coding DNA: TGTGCCAGCAGCCCTGCCGGCGGGACTTCAGATACGCAGTATTTT. It yields the protein CASSPAGGTSDTQYF.

The chain recombines TRBV6-2 or TRBV6-3 with TRBJ2-7; 7 bases are shared with TRBD1. The germline CDR1 and CDR2 sequences are MNHEY and SVGEGT. The CDR3 is made up of 13 amino acids. V gave up 6 bases and J gave up 2 bases; unmatched junction bases: 4. DNA for the CDR3: TGTGCCAGCAGGGAAGACAGGGCCTACGAGCAGTACTTC. This sequence encodes CASREDRAYEQYF.

This clonotype has just a few counts. The V and J genes are TRBV6-6 and TRBJ1-1, with 11 positions matching TRBD1. Germline lookup yields CDR1 MNHNY and CDR2 SVGAGI (reference sequence). This CDR3 region has 14 residues. V shed 6 bases and J 2 bases; nucleotides not matched to a gene: 2. CDR3 sequence: CASRGQGGNTEAFF. CDR3 nucleotides: TGTGCCAGCAGGGGACAGGGGGGAAACACTGAAGCTTTCTTT.

This chain uses TRBV7-9 with TRBJ2-1, with 7 nucleotides matching TRBD2. Per germline, CDR1 SEHNR and CDR2 FQNEAQ (reference sequence). The junction had 5 bases not matched to a gene; V was cut back by 1 base and J by 5 bases. The CDR3 is 15 residues long. CDR3 loop: CASSLVASGDNEQFF. The CDR3 DNA follows: TGTGCCAGCAGCTTAGTGGCTAGCGGAGACAATGAGCAGTTCTTC.

This clonotype has only a few counts. This sequence joins TRBV2 and TRBJ2-7, with D possibly matching TRBD2 (7 bases). Matching the DNA end better, TRBJ2-5 makes the J call doubtful. Germline CDR1 SNHLY, CDR2 FYNNEI. The CDR3 extends over 15 amino acids. The CDR3 is CASKGGGVDPETQYF. CDR3 DNA: TGTGCCAGCAAAGGGGGGGGAGTGGACCCCGAGACCCAGTACTTC.

The sample holds a few counts of this clonotype. The chain is built from TRBV7-8 and TRBJ2-4; 13 bases line up with TRBD2. Germline V gene data show CDR1 as SGHVS and CDR2 as FQNEAQ. CDR3 length equals 18 residues. V shed 2 bases, J shed 2 bases, and the junction held 6 bases outside the gene matches. CDR3 in amino acids: CASSLTSGRARTKNIQYF. Written as DNA, the CDR3 is TGTGCCAGCAGCTTAACTAGCGGGAGGGCCAGAACCAAAAACATTCAGTACTTC.

This sequence joins TRBV11-2 and TRBJ2-7; tentatively, D is TRBD1 or TRBD2 (5 bases each). There are 14 residues in the CDR3. Deletions cut 1 base from V and 2 bases from J, with 9 bases between. CDR1 is SGHAT, CDR2 FQNNGV, per germline. CDR3 protein: CASSLGGNPYEQYF. DNA of the CDR3: TGTGCCAGCAGCTTAGGGGGGAACCCCTACGAGCAGTACTTC.

The rearrangement links TRBV5-1 to TRBJ2-5; D is unclear. The CDR3 length is 14 residues. Per germline, CDR1 SGHRS and CDR2 YFSETQ. Trimming cost V 4 bases and J 1 base, with 11 bases left between them. CDR3 sequence reads: CASSIGRPQETQYF. CDR3 coding DNA: TGCGCCAGCAGCATAGGACGACCCCAAGAGACCCAGTACTTC.

Only one count was recorded for this clonotype. V is TRBV7-3 and J is TRBJ1-1; D is uncertain. Trimming removed 4 bases from V and 6 bases from J, with 18 bases in between. This CDR3 has 15 residues. Per germline, CDR1 SGHTA and CDR2 FQGTGA. Written as DNA, the CDR3 is TGTGCCAGCAGCTACCGCCGATCGGGGTCGGCTGAAGCTTTCTTT. This translates into CASSYRRSGSAEAFF.

This rearrangement joins TRBV12-3 or TRBV12-4 to TRBJ2-3, with D possibly matching TRBD2 (7 bases). The CDR3 extends over 16 amino acids. Trimming removed 6 bases from V and 1 base from J, with 17 bases in between. The CDR3 bases are TGTGCCAGCAGCCGCGAAGGGGGGGGAGGCACAGATACGCAGTATTTT. Translating it yields CASSREGGGGTDTQYF.

This clonotype was counted between two and nine times. V usage is TRBV20-1 and J usage is TRBJ2-5; 11 nucleotides align to TRBD2. CDR1 is DFQATT, CDR2 SNEGSKA, per germline (reference sequence). After removal of 6 bases from V and 3 bases from J, the junction contained 9 bases not matched to a gene. This CDR3 is built from 15 residues. CDR3: CSAGASGRWEETQYF. CDR3 in DNA: TGCAGTGCAGGGGCTAGCGGGAGGTGGGAAGAGACCCAGTACTTC.

This clonotype came up a few times. This sequence joins TRBV3-1 and TRBJ2-5, with a weak D call TRBD2 (5 bases). With the DNA end fitting TRBJ2-1 better, the J assignment may be wrong. The CDR3 sequence is 16 residues long. Germline CDR1 is LGHDT and CDR2 is YNNKEL (reference sequence). The CDR3 spells CASSQVVRTLHNEQFF. CDR3 bases: TGTGCCAGCAGCCAAGTAGTCCGGACTTTACACAATGAGCAGTTCTTC.

The chain joins TRBV24-1 to TRBJ2-2; unclear D gene. The V and J ends lost 0 bases and 5 bases respectively, with 6 bases between them. CDR1 is KGHDR and CDR2 is SFDVKD in the germline V gene. This CDR3 is 14 amino acids long. The CDR3 nucleotides are TGTGCCACCAGTGATTTGACCGGAACCGGGGAGCTGTTTTTT. Its translation is CATSDLTGTGELFF.

The chain joins TRBV6-5 to TRBJ2-7; 7 nucleotides match TRBD2. Germline CDR1 and CDR2: MNHEY and SVGAGI. Trimming removed 0 bases from V and 0 bases from J; junction bases left unmatched: 8. The CDR3 extends over 17 amino acids. DNA of the CDR3: TGTGCCAGCAGTTACTCGATCAGTAGCGGGTTCTCCTACGAGCAGTACTTC. As protein: CASSYSISSGFSYEQYF.

This clonotype appeared a few times. The chain couples TRBV10-3 to TRBJ2-5; 9 bases match TRBD1. The V and J ends lost 4 bases and 7 bases, in that order; junction bases with no gene match: 7. From germline, CDR1 is ENHRY and CDR2 SYGVKD. The CDR3 extends over 14 amino acids. The CDR3 DNA sequence: TGTGCCATCAGTGGAGGACAGGGGTACGGGACCCAGTACTTC. This encodes CAISGGQGYGTQYF.

Ten or more counts support this clonotype. V gene TRBV7-2 combines with J gene TRBJ1-2; weak D call: TRBD1 (6 bases). CDR1 is SGHTA, CDR2 FQGNSA, per germline. V lost 4 bases and J lost 7, with 16 bases in between. This CDR3 is built from 14 residues. The DNA of the CDR3 is TGTGCCAGCAGCTCAGGGGTGGCGGCCTCTGGCTACACCTTC. Amino acid sequence: CASSSGVAASGYTF.

This clonotype was observed a handful of times. The chain has TRBV18 and TRBJ1-4, with no clear D. Germline values: CDR1 KGHSH, CDR2 LQKENI. This CDR3 is 13 amino acids long. V was pared by 3 bases and J by 4 bases, with 6 bases between. The CDR3 region is CASSPTVNEKLFF. In DNA form, the CDR3 reads TGTGCCAGCTCACCTACGGTTAATGAAAAACTGTTTTTT.

This clonotype was found a few times. The chain has TRBV20-1 and TRBJ2-4, with 8 bases aligning to TRBD1. CDR3 length: 15 residues. J gave up 1 base and V 6 bases, and 8 bases lay outside the gene matches. Germline CDR1 is DFQATT and CDR2 is SNEGSKA (reference sequence). The CDR3 sequence is CSATPDRAAKNIQYF. The CDR3 DNA reads TGCAGTGCCACACCGGACAGGGCGGCCAAAAACATTCAGTACTTC.

This clonotype was seen a handful of times. The chain couples TRBV29-1 to TRBJ2-1; D is perhaps TRBD2 (5 bases). This CDR3 has 12 residues. V lost 3 bases and J 4 bases, leaving 7 bases between the germline ends. Germline CDR1 is SQVTM and CDR2 is ANQGSEA. CDR3 coding DNA: TGCAGCGTTGAGAGGGAGTACAATGAGCAGTTCTTC. It translates to CSVEREYNEQFF.

This clonotype came up a few times. This chain connects TRBV4-3 to TRBJ1-2; 8 nucleotides line up with TRBD1. The germline V gene encodes CDR1 LGHNA and CDR2 YSLEER. This CDR3 is built from 16 residues. With V trimmed by 2 bases and J by 4 bases, 9 bases remained unmatched. Here the CDR3 DNA reads TGCGCCAGCAGCCAATATCAGGGGGCGCCGCTCTATGGCTACACCTTC. Translating it yields CASSQYQGAPLYGYTF.

The CDR3 DNA sequence: TGTGCCAGTAGTAGCCAGGGGAACACCGGGGAGCTGTTTTTT. Amino acid sequence: CASSSQGNTGELFF. V usage is TRBV19 and J usage is TRBJ2-2, with D perhaps TRBD1 (5 bases). The CDR3 has 14 amino acids. V was trimmed by 4 bases and J by 1 base, leaving 7 bases between them. Germline V lookup: CDR1 LNHDA, CDR2 SQIVND (reference sequence).

The sample holds a few counts of this clonotype. The genes are TRBV5-1 and TRBJ2-5; 8 bases are shared with TRBD2. CDR1 and CDR2 (germline): SGHRS, YFSETQ. V trimming: 6 bases; J trimming: 5 bases; junction bases outside the gene matches: 9. CDR3 size: 14 residues. The CDR3 nucleotides are TGCGCCAGCAAACCCGGGGGGGAAGGGGAGACCCAGTACTTC. Translating it yields CASKPGGEGETQYF.

This clonotype appeared a few times. This chain joins TRBV7-8 and TRBJ1-5; D remains ambiguous. CDR1 and CDR2 (germline): SGHVS, FQNEAQ. V was trimmed by 1 base and J by 6 bases, leaving 7 bases between them. The CDR3 length is 13 residues. DNA for the CDR3: TGTGCCAGCAGCTTAGTTTCCCTTCAGCCCCAGCATTTT. It yields the protein CASSLVSLQPQHF.

J is TRBJ2-5 and V is TRBV5-1, with D unresolved. The end of the DNA fits TRBJ2-7 better, so the J call may be wrong. CDR1 SGHRS and CDR2 YFSETQ come from the germline V gene. This CDR3 is 14 amino acids long. This CDR3 reads CASSLATANYEQYF. CDR3 bases: TGCGCCAGCAGCTTGGCAACAGCCAACTACGAGCAGTACTTC.

This chain connects TRBV5-4 to TRBJ2-2; the D is unclear. Germline V gene lookup returns CDR1 SGHNT and CDR2 YYREEE (reference sequence). The germline V and J ends were trimmed by 3 bases and 9 bases, with 18 bases remaining between them. The CDR3 spans 15 residues. The CDR3, as DNA: TGTGCCAGCAGCTCCTCCGAGACCCTTGCGCGGGAGCTGTTTTTT. Translation gives CASSSSETLARELFF.

This chain connects TRBV9 to TRBJ2-5, with 9 positions matching TRBD2. From germline, CDR1 is SGDLS and CDR2 YYNGEE. V was pared by 0 bases and J by 5 bases, with 8 bases of the junction left unmatched. This CDR3 spans 16 amino acids. This chain's CDR3 is CASSVEIAGAGETQYF. The DNA for the CDR3 is TGTGCCAGCAGCGTAGAAATAGCGGGAGCTGGGGAGACCCAGTACTTC.

J is TRBJ2-2 and V is TRBV12-3 or TRBV12-4; a weak D match, TRBD2 (6 bases). V lost 1 base and J lost 5, with 8 bases in between. The length of the CDR3 is 14 residues. CDR3 in DNA: TGTGCCAGCAGTTTAGACGGAGGGACCGGGGAGCTGTTTTTT. Amino acids: CASSLDGGTGELFF.

This clonotype has only a few counts. This rearrangement joins TRBV15 to TRBJ2-5, with a possible D match to TRBD2 (7 bases). The closer fit of TRBJ2-1 to the DNA end suggests the J call may be wrong. The CDR3 extends over 15 amino acids. From germline, CDR1 is LNHNV and CDR2 YYDKDF (reference sequence). The CDR3 sequence: CATSTARGLGNEQFF. CDR3 sequence (DNA): TGTGCCACCAGCACCGCGCGGGGGCTAGGCAATGAGCAGTTCTTC.

The rearrangement uses TRBV5-1 and TRBJ2-2, with a weak D call TRBD2 (5 bases). From germline, CDR1 is SGHRS and CDR2 YFSETQ. This CDR3 spans 14 amino acids. Trimming took 1 base from V and 12 from J, leaving 16 bases between them. The CDR3 spells CASSLSASPSKLFF. CDR3 in DNA: TGCGCCAGCAGCTTGTCGGCTAGCCCATCGAAGCTGTTTTTT.

The chain couples TRBV12-3 or TRBV12-4 to TRBJ2-5; TRBD1 might be the D (6 bases). The J call could be wrong; TRBJ2-7 is a better fit for the DNA end. The CDR3 is 13 amino acids. CDR3 DNA sequence: TGTGCCAGCAGTGCCGAACAGGGAAGCGAGCAGTACTTC. It yields the protein CASSAEQGSEQYF.

In this sample, this clonotype turned up a few times. The chain links TRBV7-9 to TRBJ2-1, with TRBD2 matching over 8 bases. V lost 1 base and J lost 9; bases outside the gene matches: 11. This CDR3 region has 16 residues. Germline values: CDR1 SEHNR, CDR2 FQNEAQ (reference sequence). DNA for the CDR3: TGTGCCAGCAGCTTAGAAGCGGGGACTAGACGGGGTGAGCAGTTCTTC. Translation gives CASSLEAGTRRGEQFF.

This clonotype was counted between two and nine times. The V and J genes are TRBV10-3 and TRBJ2-1; TRBD2 matches 9 bases. The germline gives CDR1 ENHRY, CDR2 SYGVKD. The CDR3 is 15 amino acids. Trimming cost V 2 bases and J 8 bases; bases outside gene matches: 7. CDR3 DNA: TGTGCCATCAGTGAGAGGCTAGCGGGGCACGATGAGCAGTTCTTC. Protein product: CAISERLAGHDEQFF.